Listed below are T cell receptor beta chains from one sample, sequenced in a study of spatial heterogeneity in lung cancer. MiXCR was run by TCRdb on the 5' RACE reads, yielding one entry per CDR3 protein. The data show more than 30,000 distinct CDR3 sequences, roughly 6% seen once. The sequencing here drew on PBMCs, taken at surgery. These receptors all come from a male donor with early-stage non-small cell lung cancer. The CDR3 runs from the conserved cysteine through the conserved F or W. A D gene is named only where the DNA matches it firmly. The size entry is marked missing in some rows and otherwise reads once, few, many or a size class.

J gene: TRBJ1-4
clone size: many
D gene: .
V gene: TRBV3-1
CDR3 protein: CASSQSGAGNEKLFF
CDR3 DNA: TGTGCCAGCAGCCAAAGCGGGGCCGGTAATGAAAAACTGTTTTTT

J gene: TRBJ2-2
clone size: many
D gene: TRBD2
V gene: TRBV28
CDR3 protein: CASSLTSGDTGELFF
CDR3 DNA: TGTGCCAGCAGCCTCACTAGCGGTGACACCGGGGAGCTGTTTTTT

J gene: TRBJ2-3
clone size: .
D gene: .
V gene: TRBV5-1
CDR3 protein: CASSLGRASTDTQYF
CDR3 DNA: TGCGCCAGCAGCTTAGGCAGGGCTAGCACAGATACGCAGTATTTT

J gene: TRBJ2-1
clone size: few
D gene: .
V gene: TRBV6-2/TRBV6-3
CDR3 protein: CASSPGHAILDNEQFF
CDR3 DNA: TGTGCCAGCAGCCCTGGACACGCGATTTTGGACAATGAGCAGTTCTTC

J gene: TRBJ2-7
clone size: .
D gene: TRBD1
V gene: TRBV20-1
CDR3 protein: CSAGQGGSYEQYF
CDR3 DNA: TGCAGTGCTGGACAGGGAGGATCCTACGAGCAGTACTTC

J gene: TRBJ2-5
clone size: .
D gene: .
V gene: TRBV6-2/TRBV6-3
CDR3 protein: CASSYSSTTFQETQYF
CDR3 DNA: TGTGCCAGCAGTTACTCCTCGACTACCTTCCAGGAGACCCAGTACTTC

J gene: TRBJ2-3
clone size: many
D gene: TRBD2
V gene: TRBV3-1
CDR3 protein: CASSQASGGARDTQYF
CDR3 DNA: TGTGCCAGCAGCCAAGCTAGCGGGGGGGCAAGGGATACGCAGTATTTT

J gene: TRBJ1-4
clone size: few
D gene: .
V gene: TRBV12-3/TRBV12-4
CDR3 protein: CASSSAGPNKEKLFF
CDR3 DNA: TGTGCCAGCAGTTCTGCCGGGCCCAACAAGGAAAAACTGTTTTTT

J gene: TRBJ1-5
clone size: .
D gene: .
V gene: TRBV7-2
CDR3 protein: CASSTGGGFSNQPQHF
CDR3 DNA: TGTGCCAGCAGCACCGGTGGGGGATTCAGCAATCAGCCCCAGCATTTT

J gene: TRBJ2-7
clone size: many
D gene: .
V gene: TRBV5-1
CDR3 protein: CASSFIQGYEQYF
CDR3 DNA: TGCGCCAGCAGCTTTATACAGGGATACGAGCAGTACTTC

J gene: TRBJ1-4
clone size: .
D gene: TRBD1
V gene: TRBV29-1
CDR3 protein: CSASAGGGWKLFF
CDR3 DNA: TGCAGCGCCAGCGCAGGGGGCGGATGGAAACTGTTTTTT

J gene: TRBJ2-1
clone size: many
D gene: .
V gene: TRBV9
CDR3 protein: CASSVAGDWSVAQFF
CDR3 DNA: TGTGCCAGCAGCGTAGCGGGGGACTGGAGTGTTGCGCAGTTCTTC

J gene: TRBJ2-7
clone size: many
D gene: .
V gene: TRBV29-1
CDR3 protein: CSVLKMTGISYEQYF
CDR3 DNA: TGCAGCGTCCTGAAAATGACAGGTATCTCCTACGAGCAGTACTTC

J gene: TRBJ2-7
clone size: many
D gene: TRBD1
V gene: TRBV6-2/TRBV6-3
CDR3 protein: CASSKSGQGAYEQYF
CDR3 DNA: TGTGCCAGCAGTAAGTCGGGGCAGGGGGCATACGAGCAGTACTTC

J gene: TRBJ1-5
clone size: few
D gene: TRBD1
V gene: TRBV19
CDR3 protein: CASRSTGGGGSQHF
CDR3 DNA: TGTGCCAGTAGAAGTACAGGGGGCGGTGGGTCCCAGCATTTT